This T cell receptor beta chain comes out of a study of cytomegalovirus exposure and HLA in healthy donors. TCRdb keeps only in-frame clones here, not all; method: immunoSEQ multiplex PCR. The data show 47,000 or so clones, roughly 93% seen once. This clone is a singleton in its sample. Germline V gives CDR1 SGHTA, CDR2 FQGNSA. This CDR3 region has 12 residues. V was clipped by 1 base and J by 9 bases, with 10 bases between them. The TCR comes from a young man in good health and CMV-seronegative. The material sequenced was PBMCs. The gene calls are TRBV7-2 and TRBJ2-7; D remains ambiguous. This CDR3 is CASSLDFLGQYF. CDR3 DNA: TGTGCCAGCAGCTTAGATTTTCTAGGGCAGTACTTC.